Listed here is a single T cell receptor beta chain. Across under 25 US areas, participants ranged in age from 18 to 89 years. The data derive from a study of blood T cell repertoires in COVID-19. Study-wide context: COVID-19 samples, acute and convalescent, were from the United States, Italy and Spain.

J lost 5 bases, V lost 6 bases, and 6 bases had no gene match. This CDR3 has 13 amino acids. Germline V lookup: CDR1 SNHLY, CDR2 FYNNEI. Original processing notes: Reference gene primer amplification gave nucleated cell count estimates. Some clones are missing from TCRdb's copy, which holds only in-frame ones; the method was immunoSEQ multiplex PCR. V, J and clone size reflect that table, while D and trimming were determined from the DNA. Of some 210,000 clones in the sample, roughly 89% were seen once. The genes are TRBV2 and TRBJ2-5; 7 nucleotides match TRBD1. This clonotype was sampled from a man in his late teens or twenties with acute COVID-19. The sample taken for sequencing was PBMCs or T cells enriched from blood (not recorded which). CDR3 amino acids: CASRQGGAETQYF. CDR3 DNA: TGTGCCAGCAGACAAGGGGGCGCGGAGACCCAGTACTTC.